These 28 T cell receptor beta chains were sequenced from one sample in a study of shared clonotypes between healthy human individuals. Using immunoSEQ multiplex PCR, the repertoire was profiled, and TCRdb retains in-frame clones only, with some absent. The sample yields about 1 million clones, approximately 70% seen once. The sequenced material came from memory CD4+ T cells sorted from blood. Regarding subset: CD45RA-negative fraction. These receptors originate from a man aged 18-30 years in good health.

The V and J genes are TRBV4-3 and TRBJ1-4, with TRBD1 matching 9 bases. The V segment lost 0 bases and the J segment 7 bases; nucleotides outside the gene matches: 9. Germline CDR1 and CDR2: LGHNA and YSLEER. This CDR3 spans 17 amino acids. CDR3: CASSQDNRGRGGEKLFF. Written as DNA, the CDR3 is TGCGCCAGCAGCCAAGATAACAGGGGGCGAGGGGGTGAAAAACTGTTTTTT.

The chain recombines TRBV7-6 with TRBJ2-3; possibly TRBD2 for D (5 bases). The length of the CDR3 is 14 residues. The V end was cut by 3 bases, the J end by 3 bases, with 10 bases between. Germline V gene sequence: CDR1 SGHVS, CDR2 FNYEAQ. The CDR3 DNA is TGTGCCAGCAGCTTTGGAGGAACTACAGATACGCAGTATTTT. It codes for CASSFGGTTDTQYF.

This rearrangement joins TRBV18 to TRBJ1-2; 10 bases are a match to TRBD1. The CDR3 covers 16 residues. The trim removed 3 bases at V and 2 bases at J, leaving 6 bases unmatched. CDR1 KGHSH and CDR2 LQKENI come from the germline V gene. CDR3 region: CASSPQSGQGNYGYTF. The CDR3 DNA follows: TGTGCCAGCTCACCTCAATCGGGACAGGGGAACTATGGCTACACCTTC. Variable domain in full (rest from reference TRBV18 and TRBJ1-2): NAGVMQNPRHLVRRRGQEARLRCSPMKGHSHVYWYRQLPEEGLKFMVYLQKENIIDESGMPKERFSAEFPKEGPSILRIQQVVRGDSAAYFCASSPQSGQGNYGYTFGSGTRLTVV.

The rearrangement joins TRBV5-5 to TRBJ1-1, with TRBD1 identical over 8 bases. There are 12 residues in the CDR3. After removal of 1 base from V and 11 bases from J, the junction contained 4 bases not matched to a gene. CDR1 and CDR2 (germline): SGHKS, YYEKEE (reference sequence). In nucleotides, the CDR3 is TGTGCCAGCAGCTTGATCCAGGGGGCGGCTTTCTTT. Translated, it gives CASSLIQGAAFF.

The V call is TRBV5-5, the J call TRBJ1-2; D unclear. V lost 2 bases and J lost 8, with 7 bases in between. Germline CDR1 SGHKS, CDR2 YYEKEE (reference sequence). This CDR3 is built from 11 residues. The CDR3 is CASSFLGGYTF. In DNA, the CDR3 is TGTGCCAGCAGCTTTCTGGGGGGCTACACCTTC.

The rearrangement links TRBV19 to TRBJ2-4, with TRBD1 as a possible D gene (5 bases). Trimming took off 8 bases at V and 8 bases at J, with 10 bases between the two ends. The germline V gene encodes CDR1 LNHDA and CDR2 SQIVND (reference sequence). CDR3 length equals 11 residues. CDR3 in DNA: TGTGCCAGTGAACAAGGGGACATTCAGTACTTC. Amino acid sequence: CASEQGDIQYF. Supplemented by reference TRBV19 and TRBJ2-4, the full variable domain reads DGGITQSPKYLFRKEGQNVTLSCEQNLNHDAMYWYRQDPGQGLRLIYYSQIVNDFQKGDIAEGYSVSREKKESFPLTVTSAQKNPTAFYLCASEQGDIQYFGAGTRLSVL.

A few counts support this clone. This rearrangement joins TRBV10-3 to TRBJ1-1; no reliable D call. The CDR3 totals 11 residues. Germline assignment: CDR1 ENHRY and CDR2 SYGVKD. The ends were cut back, 5 bases at V and 5 bases at J, with 6 bases in the middle. The chain's CDR3 is CAISQSTEAFF. CDR3 DNA: TGTGCCATCAGTCAAAGTACTGAAGCTTTCTTT.

In this sample, this clone turned up a few times. The V and J genes are TRBV27 and TRBJ1-6; 7 nucleotides align to TRBD1. The V segment lost 7 bases and the J segment 7 bases; nucleotides outside the gene matches: 10. The germline CDR1 and CDR2 sequences are MNHEY and SMNVEV (reference sequence). The CDR3 consists of 15 residues. The chain's CDR3 is CASTGGGTANSPLHF. The CDR3 DNA reads TGTGCCAGCACCGGAGGGGGGACAGCCAATTCACCCCTCCACTTT.

The chain joins TRBV7-2 to TRBJ1-6, with TRBD1 matching over 8 bases. The V gene's germline CDR1 is SGHTA and CDR2 FQGNSA. This CDR3 has 14 residues. The junction had 6 bases not matched to a gene; V was cut back by 4 bases and J by 10 bases. The CDR3 DNA reads TGTGCCAGCAGCTCCGGGACAGGCATCTCACCCCTCCACTTT. Translation gives CASSSGTGISPLHF.

The V and J genes are TRBV28 and TRBJ1-5; 8 nucleotides match TRBD1. V trimming: 5 bases; J trimming: 4 bases; junction bases outside the gene matches: 28. The germline CDR1 and CDR2 sequences are MDHEN and SYDVKM. The CDR3 consists of 22 residues. The CDR3 region is CASSPWTGFSLELAYANQPQHF. CDR3 DNA sequence: TGTGCCAGCAGTCCATGGACAGGGTTTAGTCTCGAACTAGCCTATGCGAATCAGCCCCAGCATTTT.

The V and J genes are TRBV7-2 and TRBJ2-5; 7 nucleotides agree with TRBD1. Germline V lookup: CDR1 SGHTA, CDR2 FQGNSA. The J segment lost 4 bases and the V segment lost 5 bases, leaving 10 bases of the junction unmatched. This CDR3 has 15 residues. The CDR3 is CASSQRDRGRETQYF. The CDR3 DNA is TGTGCCAGCAGCCAAAGAGATAGGGGGCGAGAGACCCAGTACTTC.

This clone was seen only a few times. The rearrangement joins TRBV10-3 to TRBJ1-1; D is ambiguous. The ends were cut back, 4 bases at V and 7 bases at J, with 10 bases in the middle. This CDR3 spans 12 amino acids. Germline V gives CDR1 ENHRY, CDR2 SYGVKD. The CDR3 DNA reads as TGTGCCATCAGTGCCATCGGAGGTGAAGCTTTCTTT. Protein sequence: CAISAIGGEAFF.

The V and J genes are TRBV6-4 and TRBJ2-2; D is uncertain. The germline V gene encodes CDR1 MRHNA and CDR2 SNTAGT. This CDR3 spans 13 amino acids. V lost 9 bases to trimming and J lost 2 bases, with 10 bases between them. The CDR3 region has the DNA TGTGCCAGTCGTTACAGTAACACCGGGGAGCTGTTTTTT. Translating gives CASRYSNTGELFF.

V and J are TRBV18 and TRBJ1-2; no definite D call. In germline, CDR1 is KGHSH, CDR2 LQKENI. V was trimmed by 0 bases and J by 4 bases, leaving 6 bases between them. The CDR3 has 13 residues. The DNA for the CDR3 is TGTGCCAGCTCACCACCGGCCCCCTATGGCTACACCTTC. Its translation: CASSPPAPYGYTF.

The chain links TRBV2 to TRBJ1-2; tentative D call: TRBD1 (5 bases). Per germline, CDR1 SNHLY and CDR2 FYNNEI. The CDR3 spans 13 residues. V was shortened by 4 bases and J by 5 bases, with 11 bases between the two germline ends. Here the CDR3 DNA reads TGTGCCAGCAGTGCCAGGGACCGATATGGCTACACCTTC. Its protein is CASSARDRYGYTF.

This clone was recorded many times. The V gene is TRBV9, the J gene TRBJ1-5; D call uncertain. V lost 9 bases to trimming and J lost 6 bases, with 10 bases between them. The CDR3 spans 11 residues. Germline V lookup: CDR1 SGDLS, CDR2 YYNGEE. DNA for the CDR3: TGTGCCACCCCCATGGGTCAGCCCCAGCATTTT. This translates into CATPMGQPQHF.

With regard to this clone: The same CDR3 is also encoded by other DNA sequences in this sample. The gene calls are TRBV10-3 and TRBJ1-1; no clear D gene. The length of the CDR3 is 12 residues. Trimming pared 8 bases from V and 0 bases from J, leaving 7 bases between. Germline CDR1 and CDR2: ENHRY and SYGVKD. As DNA, the CDR3 is TGTGCCATCGGCCAGATGAACACTGAAGCTTTCTTT. Translated, it gives CAIGQMNTEAFF.

This clone was counted ten times or more. The rearrangement uses TRBV10-3 and TRBJ2-5; 7 positions agree with TRBD1. Germline V gene sequence: CDR1 ENHRY, CDR2 SYGVKD. The CDR3 runs to 13 residues. V trimming: 10 bases; J trimming: 4 bases; junction bases outside the gene matches: 9. CDR3 protein: CATTGSGGETQYF. The CDR3 DNA is TGTGCCACGACAGGGAGTGGGGGAGAGACCCAGTACTTC.

The gene calls are TRBV10-2 and TRBJ1-4; D unclear. The CDR3 is 12 residues long. The germline CDR1 and CDR2 sequences are WSHSY and SAAADI. With 2 bases removed from V and 8 bases from J, the gap between germline ends came to 6 bases. The CDR3 DNA sequence: TGCGCCAGCAGTGAGGGGCCCGAAAAACTGTTTTTT. It encodes CASSEGPEKLFF.

The chain has TRBV28 and TRBJ1-4, with D tentatively TRBD1 (5 bases). This CDR3 has 14 residues. Germline assignment: CDR1 MDHEN and CDR2 SYDVKM. Trimming shortened V by 2 bases and J by 5 bases, and 9 bases separated the two germline ends. The CDR3 nucleotides are TGTGCCAGCAGTTTAAGGGGCGGAAATGAAAAACTGTTTTTT. Translated, it gives CASSLRGGNEKLFF.

The chain carries TRBV7-2 and TRBJ1-4; 12 bases agree with TRBD1. CDR3 length equals 17 residues. The junction had 9 bases not matched to a gene; V was cut back by 5 bases and J by 5 bases. Germline V CDR1 and CDR2: SGHTA, FQGNSA. Here the CDR3 DNA reads TGTGCCAGCAGCCGGTGGGGGACAGGGGGCTCCAATGAAAAACTGTTTTTT. This gives the protein CASSRWGTGGSNEKLFF.

This clone came up a few times. The gene calls are TRBV5-5 and TRBJ2-5; tentatively, D is TRBD1 (5 bases). Germline assignment: CDR1 SGHKS and CDR2 YYEKEE (reference sequence). V was trimmed by 4 bases and J by 5 bases, leaving 18 bases between them. The CDR3 totals 15 residues. CDR3 in DNA: TGTGCCAGCAGCATCACCCCCTCAGGGATGGAGACCCAGTACTTC. It translates to CASSITPSGMETQYF.

The V and J genes are TRBV27 and TRBJ1-1; weak D call: TRBD1 (6 bases). The length of the CDR3 is 16 residues. From germline, CDR1 is MNHEY and CDR2 SMNVEV (reference sequence). Trimming pared 2 bases from V and 0 bases from J, leaving 13 bases between. The CDR3: CASSLRTALMNTEAFF. The CDR3 nucleotides read TGTGCCAGCAGTTTAAGGACAGCGCTTATGAACACTGAAGCTTTCTTT.

This rearrangement joins TRBV18 to TRBJ1-2; 7 bases map to TRBD1. After removal of 2 bases from V and 6 bases from J, the junction contained 6 bases not matched to a gene. The CDR3 is 14 residues long. The germline V gene encodes CDR1 KGHSH and CDR2 LQKENI. CDR3 in amino acids: CASSPMRDSNGYTF. The CDR3 DNA is TGTGCCAGCTCACCAATGAGGGACAGCAATGGCTACACCTTC.

The J gene is TRBJ1-1, the V gene TRBV27; TRBD1 matches 9 bases. With 2 bases clipped from V and 6 bases from J, the junction kept 4 bases outside the gene matches. The CDR3 is 14 residues long. Germline V lookup: CDR1 MNHEY, CDR2 SMNVEV (reference sequence). The CDR3 loop is CASSLGTGNAEAFF. CDR3 nucleotides: TGTGCCAGCAGTTTAGGGACAGGGAATGCTGAAGCTTTCTTT.

The gene calls are TRBV10-3 and TRBJ1-1, with D maybe TRBD1 (6 bases). Looked up from germline, CDR1 is ENHRY and CDR2 is SYGVKD. There are 15 residues in the CDR3. Trimming cost V 3 bases and J 5 bases, with 16 bases left between them. The CDR3 region has the DNA TGTGCCATCAGTGAAGCGATGGACAGTCGGACTGAAGCTTTCTTT. Translated: CAISEAMDSRTEAFF.

The chain couples TRBV6-1 to TRBJ1-2, with a possible D match to TRBD1 (5 bases). V lost 3 bases and J lost 6, with 11 bases in between. The CDR3 has 13 residues. Germline V gene sequence: CDR1 MNHNS, CDR2 SASEGT. This CDR3 is CASSDEGIDGYTF. The CDR3, as DNA: TGTGCCAGCAGTGATGAGGGGATCGATGGCTACACCTTC.

This chain uses TRBV10-3 with TRBJ2-1; 9 nucleotides align to TRBD1. Trimming cost V 4 bases and J 3 bases; bases outside gene matches: 4. The CDR3 sequence is 15 residues long. Germline CDR1 and CDR2: ENHRY and SYGVKD. Written as DNA, the CDR3 is TGTGCCATCAGTGGAAGACAGGGGGACTACAATGAGCAGTTCTTC. It codes for CAISGRQGDYNEQFF.